The rows below give T cell receptor beta chains drawn from one sample of a study of cytomegalovirus exposure and HLA in healthy donors. The protocol was immunoSEQ multiplex PCR, while the TCRdb copy is restricted to in-frame clones and leaves out a portion. The data show roughly 150,000 clones, approximately 89% seen once. Sequencing input: PBMCs. These receptors originate from a man aged 18 to 29 in good health and CMV-seropositive. The conserved cysteine and the conserved F or W are not part of the CDR3 here.

V	CDR3
TRBV7-2	ASSLEWLAARPTQY
TRBV9	ASSVGLADSYEQY
TRBV9	ASSVTGLAGGTDTQY
TRBV6-5	ASSRGRGLSYEQY
TRBV11-2	ASSLSDSGNTIY
TRBV2	ASSRDRNTEAF
TRBV4-1	ASSPRDSGSYEQY
TRBV30	AWSISYEQY
TRBV19	ASSIDLRGRGTQY
TRBV28	ASSLLGTTSPFYEQY
TRBV9	ASSLGTGSSGANVLT
TRBV28	ASSPPPRGRGLGTEAF
TRBV7-8	ASSLAPGGLSTDTQY
TRBV6-1	ASSEDRGDTEAF
TRBV5-6	ASSSDRGYTGELF
TRBV5-1	ASSLESGTSVYEQY
TRBV19	ASRLQGNTEAF
TRBV19	ASRDREANYGYT
TRBV18	ASSPLAGPNEQF
TRBV19	ASSGDRGSHETQY
TRBV6-5	ASSPGFSPYGYT
TRBV5-1	ASSLDSGIGTDTQY
TRBV10-3	ATLERVEFQETQY
TRBV9	ASAQGAVGELF
TRBV18	ASSSGTPGWPQH
TRBV5-1	ASSLPDRALGRTEAF
TRBV11-2	ASSRDAGVDTGELF
TRBV11-2	ASNTPTGTGGLAF
TRBV2	ASSQTGNNQPQH
TRBV7-3	ASSSQSGEDYNEQF
TRBV6-5	ASSYKRNTEAF